This T cell receptor (beta chain) was sequenced in a study of blood T cell repertoires in COVID-19. Study-level information: Acute-phase and convalescent COVID-19 samples originated in the United States, Italy and Spain.

TCRdb's copy holds only in-frame clones and misses some; the assay was immunoSEQ multiplex PCR. The sample carries roughly 25,000 clones, just over 85% recorded once. V was trimmed by 5 bases and J by 4 bases, leaving 15 bases between them. Germline V gene data show CDR1 as LNHDA and CDR2 as SQIVND (reference sequence). There are 14 residues in the CDR3. The rearrangement links TRBV19 to TRBJ2-7, with D maybe TRBD1 (5 bases). This clonotype was sampled from a woman aged 80 or older with acute or convalescent COVID-19. Sequencing was performed on peripheral blood. The chain's CDR3 is CASSPQDLGYEQYF. In DNA, the CDR3 is TGTGCCAGTAGTCCACAGGATTTGGGTTACGAGCAGTACTTC.